The source of this TCR beta chain is a study of cytomegalovirus exposure and HLA in healthy donors. V gave up 6 bases and J gave up 2 bases; unmatched junction bases: 4. Per germline, CDR1 MNHEY and CDR2 SVGAGI. The CDR3 covers 13 residues. The donors (healthy individuals) were bone marrow donors. This clone was seen more than once but under ten times. Its antigen is as yet unknown. It was with 60 Vbeta and 13 Jbeta primers that the PCR ran. Profiled with immunoSEQ multiplex PCR; TCRdb holds only in-frame clones, not every one. The profile shows about 110,000 clones, about 80% of them singletons. Study outcomes and limitations: Previous analysis showed most TCR beta V segments were productive about 87% or about 30% of the time. In a later analysis, a missense DCLRE1C variant was linked to TCR beta V- and J-gene trimming.

Sequencing was done on a sample of PBMCs. The origin of this receptor is a woman aged 50 to 60 in good health and CMV-seropositive. The V gene is TRBV6-5, the J gene TRBJ2-7; TRBD1 matches 7 bases. The CDR3 region is CASRGTAAYEQYF. CDR3 nucleotides: TGTGCCAGCAGGGGGACAGCCGCCTACGAGCAGTACTTC.